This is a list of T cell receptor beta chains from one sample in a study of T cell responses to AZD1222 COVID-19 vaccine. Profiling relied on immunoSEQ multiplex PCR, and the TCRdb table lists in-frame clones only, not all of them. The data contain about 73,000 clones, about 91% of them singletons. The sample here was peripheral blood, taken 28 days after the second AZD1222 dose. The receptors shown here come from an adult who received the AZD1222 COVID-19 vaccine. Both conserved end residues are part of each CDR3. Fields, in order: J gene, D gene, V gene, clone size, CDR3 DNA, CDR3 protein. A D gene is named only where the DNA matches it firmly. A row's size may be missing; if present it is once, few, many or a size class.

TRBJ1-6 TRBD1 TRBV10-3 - TGTGCCATCAGTGGAATTCAGGGGGCAGGATCACCCCTCCACTTT CAISGIQGAGSPLHF
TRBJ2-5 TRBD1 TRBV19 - TGTGCCAGTAGACCACCCGGGACAGGGGGCATAGAGACCCAGTACTTC CASRPPGTGGIETQYF
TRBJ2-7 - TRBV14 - TGTGCCAGCACTCAGGGGGGGTCCTACGAGCAGTACTTC CASTQGGSYEQYF
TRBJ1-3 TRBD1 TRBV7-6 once TGTGCCAGCAGCCACGGGACAGGGAGCTCTGGAAACACCATATATTTT CASSHGTGSSGNTIYF
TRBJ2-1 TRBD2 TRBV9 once TGTGCCAGCAGCCCCAGTTGGGGACTAGCGGGAGGGGGGAGATTCAGGGAGCAGTTCTTC CASSPSWGLAGGGRFREQFF
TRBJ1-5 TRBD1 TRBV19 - TGTGCCAGTAGAATAGGTGGACAGGGGAATCAGCCCCAGCATTTT CASRIGGQGNQPQHF
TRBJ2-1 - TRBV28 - TGTGCCAGCAGTTCACAGGGTTGGGGGGTTGCCTACAATGAGCAGTTCTTC CASSSQGWGVAYNEQFF
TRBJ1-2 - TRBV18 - TGTGCCAGCTCACCCCTTAGTGAGTATGGCTACACCTTC CASSPLSEYGYTF
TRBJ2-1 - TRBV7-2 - TGTGCCAGCAGCTTGAGCCTTGGATTGTACAATGAGCAGTTCTTC CASSLSLGLYNEQFF
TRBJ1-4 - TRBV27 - TGTGCCAGCAGTTTATTGAGTCTCAGTGTGAATGAAAAACTGTTTTTT CASSLLSLSVNEKLFF
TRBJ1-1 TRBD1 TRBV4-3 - TGCGCCAGCAGCCAAAGTCAGGGGGCGGCTGAAGCTTTCTTT CASSQSQGAAEAFF
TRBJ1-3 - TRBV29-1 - TGCAGCGCCCGAGGGACCGCCAGCTCTGGAAACACCATATATTTT CSARGTASSGNTIYF
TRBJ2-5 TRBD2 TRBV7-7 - TGTGCCAGCAGCTTATCCAGCGGGGGGGCATTCGAGACCCAGTACTTC CASSLSSGGAFETQYF
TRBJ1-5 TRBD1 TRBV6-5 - TGTGCCAGCAGAGGGACAGGGGTTAGCAATCAGCCCCAGCATTTT CASRGTGVSNQPQHF
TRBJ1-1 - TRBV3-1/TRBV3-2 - TGTGCCAGCAGCGCTAACAGGGACACTGAAGCTTTCTTT CASSANRDTEAFF
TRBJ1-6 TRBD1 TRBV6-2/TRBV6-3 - TGTGCCAGCAGTCCGGGACAGAGGAATTCACCCCTCCACTTT CASSPGQRNSPLHF
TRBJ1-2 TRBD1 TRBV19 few TGTGCCACCGCAGGGGGCGCGAGCGGCTACACCTTC CATAGGASGYTF
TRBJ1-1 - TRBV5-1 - TGCGCCAGCAGCCCTTTGATGGGGGGGACTGAAGCTTTCTTT CASSPLMGGTEAFF
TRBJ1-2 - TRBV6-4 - TGTGCCAGCAGTGACTCGGCAGGGGCTAGCTATGGCTACACCTTC CASSDSAGASYGYTF
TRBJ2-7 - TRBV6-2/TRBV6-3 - TGTGCCAGCAGCCTGGCCCAGGGACGGGAGCAGTACTTC CASSLAQGREQYF
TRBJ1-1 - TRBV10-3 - TGTGCCATCAGGTCCGAGGGCCTGACTGAAGCTTTCTTT CAIRSEGLTEAFF
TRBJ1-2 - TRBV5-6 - TGTGCCAGCAGCCCCTTGAACAGGCCGAACTATGGCTACACCTTC CASSPLNRPNYGYTF
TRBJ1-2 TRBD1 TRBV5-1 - TGCGCCAGCAGCCCAGACAGGGCTAGTTATGGCTACACCTTC CASSPDRASYGYTF
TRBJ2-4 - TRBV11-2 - TGTGCCAGCAGCCCCCTGGGGGACCGCCGTAATATTCAGTACTTC CASSPLGDRRNIQYF
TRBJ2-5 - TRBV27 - TGTGCCAGCAGTTTTCAGCCTCAGGGGTTGGAGACCCAGTACTTC CASSFQPQGLETQYF
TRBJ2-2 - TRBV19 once TGTGCCAGTAGTTCGACGGGAGAATTCACCGGGGAGCTGTTTTTT CASSSTGEFTGELFF
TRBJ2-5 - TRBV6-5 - TGTGCCAGCAGCCTAACAGGGAACCAAGAGACCCAGTACTTC CASSLTGNQETQYF
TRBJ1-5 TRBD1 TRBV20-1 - TGCAGTGCTAGTACAGGGGTCTCGGGCAATCAGCCCCAGCATTTT CSASTGVSGNQPQHF
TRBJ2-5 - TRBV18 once TGTGCCAGCTCACCAGGAGAGACCCAGTACTTC CASSPGETQYF
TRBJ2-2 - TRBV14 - TGTGCCAGCAGCCAAGATATGGACTGGGCAAACACCGGGGAGCTGTTTTTT CASSQDMDWANTGELFF
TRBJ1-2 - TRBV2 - TGTGCCAGCAGGACCGGACTCCTCTATGGCTACACCTTC CASRTGLLYGYTF